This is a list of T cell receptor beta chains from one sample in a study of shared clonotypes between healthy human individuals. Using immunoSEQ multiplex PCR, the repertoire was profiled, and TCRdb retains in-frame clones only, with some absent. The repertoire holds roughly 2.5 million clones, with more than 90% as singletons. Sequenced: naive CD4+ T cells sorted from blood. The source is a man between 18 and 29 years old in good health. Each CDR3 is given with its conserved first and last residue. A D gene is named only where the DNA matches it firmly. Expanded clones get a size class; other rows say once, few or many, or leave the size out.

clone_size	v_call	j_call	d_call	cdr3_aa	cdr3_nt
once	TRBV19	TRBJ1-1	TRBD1	CASSVQGLNTEAFF	TGTGCCAGTAGTGTACAGGGGCTGAACACTGAAGCTTTCTTT
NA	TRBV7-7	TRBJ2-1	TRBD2	CASSPAPGLAGAGEQFF	TGTGCTAGCAGCCCCGCTCCGGGACTAGCGGGGGCTGGGGAGCAGTTCTTC
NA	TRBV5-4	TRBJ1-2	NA	CASSGAAWNYGYTF	TGTGCCAGCAGCGGAGCAGCATGGAACTATGGCTACACCTTC
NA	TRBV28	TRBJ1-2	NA	CASSLSPVGQTYGYTF	TGTGCCAGCAGCCTAAGTCCGGTCGGACAGACCTATGGCTACACCTTC
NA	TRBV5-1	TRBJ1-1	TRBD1	CASSQRPGTANTEAFF	TGCGCCAGCAGCCAGCGTCCCGGGACAGCGAACACTGAAGCTTTCTTT
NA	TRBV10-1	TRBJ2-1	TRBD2	CASSEGTSGRDEQFF	TGCGCCAGCAGTGAGGGGACTAGCGGGAGAGATGAGCAGTTCTTC
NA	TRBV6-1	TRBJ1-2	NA	CASSEERGSGGYTF	TGTGCCAGCAGTGAAGAAAGGGGAAGTGGTGGCTACACCTTC
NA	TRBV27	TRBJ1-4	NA	CASRPSSGNEKLFF	TGTGCCAGCAGACCCTCGTCAGGGAACGAAAAACTGTTTTTT
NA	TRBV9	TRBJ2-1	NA	CASSTGTYNEQFF	TGTGCCAGCAGCACCGGGACCTACAATGAGCAGTTCTTC
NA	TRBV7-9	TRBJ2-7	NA	CASSQGWVGGVASDEQYF	TGTGCCAGCAGCCAGGGGTGGGTGGGGGGAGTGGCCTCGGACGAGCAGTACTTC
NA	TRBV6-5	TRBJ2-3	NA	CASSYSEYPGVEYF	TGTGCCAGCAGTTACTCTGAATACCCTGGTGTGGAGTATTTT
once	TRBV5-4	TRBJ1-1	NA	CASSSPGILHTEAFF	TGTGCCAGCAGCTCCCCAGGGATCTTGCACACTGAAGCTTTCTTT
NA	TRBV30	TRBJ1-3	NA	CAWSVSGNTIYF	TGTGCCTGGAGTGTATCTGGAAACACCATATATTTT
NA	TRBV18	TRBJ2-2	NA	CASSPSTASDTGELFF	TGTGCCAGCTCACCATCTACAGCGTCAGACACCGGGGAGCTGTTTTTT
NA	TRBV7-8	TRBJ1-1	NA	CASVWGSGGTEAFF	TGTGCCAGCGTCTGGGGGTCTGGGGGCACTGAAGCTTTCTTT
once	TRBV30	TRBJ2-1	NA	CAWSVVREQFF	TGTGCCTGGAGTGTAGTCCGGGAGCAGTTCTTC
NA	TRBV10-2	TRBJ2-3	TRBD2	CASSDWTSGGTDTQYF	TGCGCCAGCAGTGATTGGACTAGCGGGGGCACAGATACGCAGTATTTT
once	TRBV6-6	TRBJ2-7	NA	CASSYEGYEQYF	TGTGCCAGCAGTTATGAGGGATACGAGCAGTACTTC
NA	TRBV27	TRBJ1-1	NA	CASSLEVNTEAFF	TGTGCCAGCAGTTTAGAGGTGAACACTGAAGCTTTCTTT
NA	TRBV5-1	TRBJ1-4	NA	CASSLPGTGEKLFF	TGCGCCAGCAGCTTACCGGGAACTGGTGAAAAACTGTTTTTT
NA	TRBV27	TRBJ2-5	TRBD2	CASSLSGGGQTQYF	TGTGCCAGCAGTTTATCGGGGGGAGGGCAGACCCAGTACTTC
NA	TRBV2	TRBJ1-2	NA	CASSEVEIYGYTF	TGTGCCAGCAGTGAAGTAGAGATCTATGGCTACACCTTC
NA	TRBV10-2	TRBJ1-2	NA	CASRLQSFGGYTF	TGCGCCAGCAGACTACAGTCCTTTGGGGGCTACACCTTC
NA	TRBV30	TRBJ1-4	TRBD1	CAWQGQALEKLFF	TGTGCCTGGCAGGGACAGGCGCTTGAAAAACTGTTTTTT
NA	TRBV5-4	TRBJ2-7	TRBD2	CASSSGLAGNTNSYEQYF	TGTGCCAGCAGCTCCGGACTAGCGGGAAATACTAACTCCTACGAGCAGTACTTC
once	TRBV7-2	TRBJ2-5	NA	CASSPRDSIYF	TGTGCCAGCAGCCCCCGGGACTCCATTTACTTC
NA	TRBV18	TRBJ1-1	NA	CASSPPDGDNSLAFF	TGTGCCAGCTCACCACCGGACGGGGATAATAGTCTTGCTTTCTTT
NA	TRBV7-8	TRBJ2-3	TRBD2	CASSTSHPTSGETDTQYF	TGTGCCAGCAGCACTAGCCATCCTACTAGCGGAGAAACAGATACGCAGTATTTT
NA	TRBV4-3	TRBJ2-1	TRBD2	CASSQEGLAANEQFF	TGCGCCAGCAGCCAAGAGGGACTAGCGGCAAATGAGCAGTTCTTC
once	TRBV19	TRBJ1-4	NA	CASSKGGLGEKLFF	TGTGCCAGTAGTAAAGGTGGGCTTGGAGAAAAACTGTTTTTT
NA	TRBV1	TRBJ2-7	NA	CTSCQRSSYEQYF	TGCACCAGCTGTCAACGGAGTTCCTACGAGCAGTACTTC
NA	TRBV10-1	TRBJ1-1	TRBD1	CASSGTGAATEAFF	TGCGCCAGCAGCGGTACAGGGGCCGCCACTGAAGCTTTCTTT
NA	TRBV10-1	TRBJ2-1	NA	CASSEGLDDKFF	TGCGCCAGCAGTGAAGGTCTCGACGACAAGTTCTTC
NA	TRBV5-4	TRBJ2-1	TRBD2	CASSLALGTTDNEQFF	TGTGCCAGCAGCTTGGCTTTAGGGACTACCGACAATGAGCAGTTCTTC
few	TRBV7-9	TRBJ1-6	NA	CASSLAGGGAHSPLHF	TGTGCCAGCAGCTTAGCGGGAGGGGGGGCACATTCACCCCTCCACTTT
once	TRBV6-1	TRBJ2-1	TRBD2	CASSEPGLADYNEQFF	TGTGCCAGCAGCGAACCGGGACTAGCCGACTACAATGAGCAGTTCTTC
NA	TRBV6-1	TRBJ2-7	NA	CASSEAWQASTYEQYF	TGTGCCAGCAGTGAAGCCTGGCAGGCCTCAACCTACGAGCAGTACTTC
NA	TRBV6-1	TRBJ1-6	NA	CASSDSYNSPLHF	TGTGCCAGTTCCGATTCCTATAATTCACCCCTCCACTTT
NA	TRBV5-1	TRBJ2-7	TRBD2	CASSQGTSGGYEQYF	TGCGCCAGCAGCCAGGGTACTAGCGGGGGGTACGAGCAGTACTTC
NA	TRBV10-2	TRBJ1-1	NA	CASSDVRVNTEAFF	TGCGCCAGCAGTGACGTCAGGGTGAACACTGAAGCTTTCTTT
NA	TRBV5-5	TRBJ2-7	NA	CASTLGLWEYEQYF	TGTGCCAGCACCCTTGGGCTATGGGAGTACGAGCAGTACTTC
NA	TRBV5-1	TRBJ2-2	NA	CASSRGPPGTDTGELFF	TGCGCCAGCAGTCGGGGACCCCCCGGGACGGACACCGGGGAGCTGTTTTTT
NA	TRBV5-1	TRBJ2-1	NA	CASVLYNEQFF	TGCGCCAGCGTATTATACAATGAGCAGTTCTTC
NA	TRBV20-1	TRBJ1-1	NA	CSASLNTEAFF	TGCAGTGCTAGCCTGAACACTGAAGCTTTCTTT